A selection of T cell receptor beta chains follows, all from one sample in a study of control samples from healthy donors and cancer patients. Clones were sequenced by immunoSEQ multiplex PCR, and TCRdb holds only the in-frame ones, with some missing. The table has about 100,000 clones, roughly 90% seen once. Sequenced sample: blood. All receptors derive from a woman aged 50 to 60 in good health. Each CDR3 is given with its conserved first and last residue. The order of the fields is V gene, J gene, clone size, D gene, CDR3 DNA, CDR3 protein. D genes are given only for firm matches. Clone size appears in some rows only: once, few, many, or a class for an expanded clone.

>TRBV7-9|TRBJ1-5|few|-
TGTGCCAGCAGCGATGCCACACTAAGCAATCAGCCCCAGCATTTT
CASSDATLSNQPQHF
>TRBV19|TRBJ2-1|-|TRBD2
TGTGCCTCCCGACTAGCGGGGGGGCGAGATGAGCAGTTCTTC
CASRLAGGRDEQFF
>TRBV5-4|TRBJ1-2|-|-
TGTGCCAGCAGCTTGAATCCGCGGAACTATGGCTACACCTTC
CASSLNPRNYGYTF
>TRBV4-3|TRBJ2-1|-|-
TGCGCCAGCAGCCAAGGGGGGAGGCTAGTCGATGAGCAGTTCTTC
CASSQGGRLVDEQFF
>TRBV6-5|TRBJ2-3|-|TRBD1
TGTGCCAGCAGGGCAGGGGGAGTCACAGATACGCAGTATTTT
CASRAGGVTDTQYF
>TRBV7-9|TRBJ2-5|few|-
TGTGCCAGCAGCTCCCTCCTATCACCGGGATCCTCTAAAGAGACCCAGTACTTC
CASSSLLSPGSSKETQYF
>TRBV7-9|TRBJ1-5|-|-
TGTGCCAGCACGGACGGCCCAAATCAGCCCCAGCATTTT
CASTDGPNQPQHF
>TRBV27|TRBJ2-2|-|-
TGTGCCAGCAGTACTAGTCACACCGGGGAGCTGTTTTTT
CASSTSHTGELFF
>TRBV3-1/TRBV3-2|TRBJ2-5|-|-
TGTGCCAGCAGCCCGATCGGTAGCGGCGGGTACCAAGAGACCCAGTACTTC
CASSPIGSGGYQETQYF
>TRBV27|TRBJ2-5|-|TRBD1
TGTGCCAGCAGTGCAGGGGGATGGGAGACCCAGTACTTC
CASSAGGWETQYF
>TRBV18|TRBJ2-2|-|-
TGTGCCAGCTCACAAGGGATCCCCGGGGAGCTGTTTTTT
CASSQGIPGELFF
>TRBV19|TRBJ2-1|once|-
TGTGCCAGTACCCCACTTCTTAGCGATGAGCAGTTCTTC
CASTPLLSDEQFF
>TRBV13|TRBJ2-2|-|TRBD1
TGTGCCAGCAGCGCCCCCCGGGACAGGGTACCGGGGGAGCTGTTTTTT
CASSAPRDRVPGELFF
>TRBV28|TRBJ2-5|once|-
TGTGCCAGCAGTTTATTTGCGGGTCCGGGGGCCCAGTACTTC
CASSLFAGPGAQYF
>TRBV12-3/TRBV12-4|TRBJ2-2|-|TRBD1
TGTGCCAGCGGAACAGGGGACACCGGGGAGCTGTTTTTT
CASGTGDTGELFF
>TRBV9|TRBJ2-2|-|TRBD2
TGTGCCAGCATAGCCGGAGATACTAGCGGGAGATCCACCGGGGAGCTGTTTTTT
CASIAGDTSGRSTGELFF
>TRBV20-1|TRBJ2-3|-|-
TGCAGTGCTAGTGCGCCAACGACGCAGTATTTT
CSASAPTTQYF
>TRBV7-3|TRBJ2-5|once|-
TGTGCCAGCAGCTTAAATGACAAGAGAGAGACCCAGTACTTC
CASSLNDKRETQYF
>TRBV14|TRBJ1-1|-|-
TGTGCCAGCAGCCAAGGCTGGGGCATAAGAAACACTGAAGCTTTCTTT
CASSQGWGIRNTEAFF
>TRBV10-2|TRBJ2-2|-|-
TGCGCCAGCATGAGACCCAGCGGAGCAACCGGGGAGCTGTTTTTT
CASMRPSGATGELFF
>TRBV10-3|TRBJ1-2|-|-
TGTGCCCTTGGGACGGTTAACTATGGCTACACCTTC
CALGTVNYGYTF
>TRBV11-2|TRBJ2-7|-|-
TGTGCCAGCAGCTTAGACCCCCCGATCTACGAGCAGTACTTC
CASSLDPPIYEQYF
>TRBV28|TRBJ1-6|-|TRBD1
TGTGCCAGCAGGGGGGGACAGGGGAAGGGTAATTCACCCCTCCACTTT
CASRGGQGKGNSPLHF
>TRBV5-1|TRBJ2-3|-|-
TGCGCCAGCAGCGTCCTAGGAGGAGATACGCAGTATTTT
CASSVLGGDTQYF
>TRBV6-6|TRBJ2-3|-|-
TGTGCCAGCAGTTACCTCCAGCGTAGCACAGATACGCAGTATTTT
CASSYLQRSTDTQYF
>TRBV5-4|TRBJ1-1|few|-
TGTGCCAGCAGCTTGGGGTGGGAAACTGAAGCTTTCTTT
CASSLGWETEAFF